The clone carrying this T cell receptor beta chain was detected many times. Antigen specificity is unknown. This sample was included in a study of CD8 T cells in ankylosing spondylitis. Study-wide findings and caveats: The disease-linked clones had a CD8+ phenotype and low blood frequencies. Within matched ankylosing spondylitis synovial fluid, disease-linked clones were reportedly significantly enriched. Some of the motif variants had earlier been found in reactive arthritis patients' fluid and blood.

Germline V gene data show CDR1 as DFQATT and CDR2 as SNEGSKA (reference sequence). The CDR3 is made up of 15 amino acids. V lost 5 bases, J lost 8 bases, and 14 bases stayed unmatched. TCR beta libraries were made by quantitative 5'-RACE with molecular barcodes. One entry per CDR3 protein results from TCRdb running MiXCR on the 5' RACE reads. The repertoire holds around 320,000 distinct CDR3 sequences, with around 20% as singletons. This clonotype was obtained from a female donor with ankylosing spondylitis or in good health (not recorded which). The specimen was blood, either unsorted or a sorted T cell fraction (not recorded which). The chain joins TRBV20-1 to TRBJ2-3; the match to TRBD2 covers 9 bases. CDR3 coding DNA: TGCAGTGCTTCTCCGACTAGCGGCTGGGCTGGTACGCAGTATTTT. Its protein product is CSASPTSGWAGTQYF.